This entry lists 10 T cell receptor beta chains sequenced from one sample in a study of shared clonotypes between healthy human individuals. TCRdb's table, derived via immunoSEQ multiplex PCR, lists solely in-frame clones and lacks some. The table has over 2 million clones, 85% to 95% seen once. Material: naive CD4+ T cells sorted from blood. Subset given: CD45RA+ positively selected. These receptors all stem from a man between 18 and 35 years old in good health.

The chain links TRBV25-1 to TRBJ2-3; 11 nucleotides agree with TRBD2. There are 15 residues in the CDR3. Germline CDR1 is MGHDK and CDR2 is SYGVNS. Losses at the gene ends were 5 bases for V and 4 bases for J; bases not matched to a gene: 5. The CDR3 here is CASSFSGGASDTQYF. CDR3 in DNA: TGTGCCAGCAGTTTTAGCGGGGGGGCATCAGATACGCAGTATTTT.

The chain links TRBV27 to TRBJ1-4, with 12 bases identical to TRBD1. Germline V CDR1 and CDR2: MNHEY, SMNVEV (reference sequence). With 2 bases clipped from V and 6 bases from J, the junction kept 7 bases outside the gene matches. The CDR3 is made up of 17 amino acids. CDR3 residues: CASSLGTGGLKDEKLFF. The CDR3 DNA reads as TGTGCCAGCAGTTTAGGGACAGGGGGCTTGAAGGATGAAAAACTGTTTTTT. Drawing the rest from reference TRBV27 and TRBJ1-4, the complete variable domain is EAQVTQNPRYLITVTGKKLTVTCSQNMNHEYMSWYRQDPGLGLRQIYYSMNVEVTDKGDVPEGYKVSRKEKRNFPLILESPSPNQTSLYFCASSLGTGGLKDEKLFFGSGTQLSVL.

J is TRBJ2-5 and V is TRBV6-6; D may match TRBD1 or TRBD2 (6 bases each). This CDR3 spans 12 amino acids. Germline lookup yields CDR1 MNHNY and CDR2 SVGAGI (reference sequence). V was clipped by 11 bases and J by 5 bases, with 15 bases between them. The CDR3 reads CAARRGVETQYF. The DNA of the CDR3 is TGTGCCGCGCGGAGGGGGGTTGAGACCCAGTACTTC.

The rearrangement joins TRBV7-2 to TRBJ2-7, with 10 bases lining up with TRBD2. The trim removed 5 bases at V and 0 bases at J, leaving 7 bases unmatched. Germline V gives CDR1 SGHTA, CDR2 FQGNSA. This CDR3 contains 16 residues. The CDR3 protein is CASSPWTSGSSYEQYF. In nucleotides, the CDR3 is TGTGCCAGCAGCCCTTGGACTAGCGGCAGCTCCTACGAGCAGTACTTC.

This chain links TRBV5-4 with TRBJ2-1; 11 nucleotides line up with TRBD2. V was pared by 4 bases and J by 11 bases, with 2 bases of the junction left unmatched. The CDR3 consists of 12 residues. Germline V gene lookup returns CDR1 SGHNT and CDR2 YYREEE (reference sequence). In DNA, the CDR3 is TGTGCCAGCAGCCAGACTAGCGGGAAGCAGTTCTTC. Protein sequence: CASSQTSGKQFF.

The V call is TRBV2, the J call TRBJ2-2; D gene uncertain. The germline V gene has CDR1 SNHLY and CDR2 FYNNEI. CDR3 length: 16 residues. The V and J ends lost 4 bases and 6 bases respectively, with 18 bases between them. CDR3 nucleotide sequence: TGTGCCAGCAGTGCGGAGACTGGTGGCATGGCCGGGGAGCTGTTTTTT. Its translation is CASSAETGGMAGELFF.

The rearrangement uses TRBV10-3 and TRBJ1-1; TRBD1 matches 9 bases. The CDR3 has 15 amino acids. CDR1 is ENHRY and CDR2 is SYGVKD in the germline V gene. Unmatched junction bases numbered 11, after V lost 6 bases and J lost 6 bases. This CDR3 reads CAIRGTGSFSAEAFF. The CDR3 region has the DNA TGTGCCATCAGGGGGACAGGGAGTTTTTCAGCTGAAGCTTTCTTT.

The rearrangement joins TRBV5-6 to TRBJ2-5, with 9 bases matching TRBD2. This CDR3 has 15 residues. Germline V gives CDR1 SGHDT, CDR2 YYEEEE. V lost 4 bases and J lost 4; bases outside the gene matches: 8. The CDR3 DNA reads TGTGCCAGCAGCCTGGCTGGGACTAGCCCAGAGACCCAGTACTTC. Encoded protein: CASSLAGTSPETQYF. Variable domain in full (rest from reference TRBV5-6 and TRBJ2-5): DAGVTQSPTHLIKTRGQQVTLRCSPKSGHDTVSWYQQALGQGPQFIFQYYEEEERQRGNFPDRFSGHQFPNYSSELNVNALLLGDSALYLCASSLAGTSPETQYFGPGTRLLVL.

On this clone: A much larger clone sits a single nucleotide away, making a read error possible. The chain carries TRBV28 and TRBJ2-7; possible D gene TRBD1, 6 bases. Germline V CDR1 and CDR2: MDHEN, SYDVKM. This CDR3 spans 13 amino acids. V gave up 3 bases and J gave up 2 bases, with 8 bases separating them. The CDR3 region is CASSFTGTYEQYF. The DNA of the CDR3 is TGTGCCAGCAGTTTTACAGGGACCTACGAGCAGTACTTC.

The chain carries TRBV5-1 and TRBJ2-1; the D is unclear. Germline CDR1 reads SGHRS; CDR2 reads YFSETQ. The V end lost 4 bases, the J end lost 6 bases, and 11 bases lay between the germline ends. This CDR3 has 13 amino acids. CDR3 coding DNA: TGCGCCAGCAGCCAAAACCCTACCAATGAGCAGTTCTTC. This translates into CASSQNPTNEQFF.